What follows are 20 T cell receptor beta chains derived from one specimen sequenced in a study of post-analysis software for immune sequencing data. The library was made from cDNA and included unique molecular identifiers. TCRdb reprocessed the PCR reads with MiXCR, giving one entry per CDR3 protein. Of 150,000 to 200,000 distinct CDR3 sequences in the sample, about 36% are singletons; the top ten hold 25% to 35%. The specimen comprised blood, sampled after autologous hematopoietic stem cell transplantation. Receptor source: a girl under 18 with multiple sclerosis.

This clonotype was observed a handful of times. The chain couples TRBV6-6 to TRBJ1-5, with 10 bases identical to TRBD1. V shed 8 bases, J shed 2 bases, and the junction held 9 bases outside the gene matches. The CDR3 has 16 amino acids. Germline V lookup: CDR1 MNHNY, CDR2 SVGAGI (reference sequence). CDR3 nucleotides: TGTGCCAGCGGACACTGGGACAGGGGAGGCAATCAGCCCCAGCATTTT. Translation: CASGHWDRGGNQPQHF.

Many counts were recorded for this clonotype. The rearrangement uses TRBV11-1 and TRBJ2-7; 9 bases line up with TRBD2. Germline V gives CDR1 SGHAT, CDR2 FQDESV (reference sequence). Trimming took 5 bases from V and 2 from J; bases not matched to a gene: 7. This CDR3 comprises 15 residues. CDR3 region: CASSNIAGATYEQYF. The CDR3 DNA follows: TGTGCCAGCAGCAATATAGCGGGAGCGACCTACGAGCAGTACTTC. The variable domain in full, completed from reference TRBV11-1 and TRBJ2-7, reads EAEVAQSPRYKITEKSQAVAFWCDPISGHATLYWYRQILGQGPELLVQFQDESVVDDSQLPKDRFSAERLKGVDSTLKIQPAELGDSAMYLCASSNIAGATYEQYFGPGTRLTVT.

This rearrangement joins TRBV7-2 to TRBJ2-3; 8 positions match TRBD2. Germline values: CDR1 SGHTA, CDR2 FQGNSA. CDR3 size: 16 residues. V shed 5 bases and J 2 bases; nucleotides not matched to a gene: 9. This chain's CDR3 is CASSRIAGSPTDTQYF. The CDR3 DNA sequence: TGTGCCAGCAGCCGGATAGCGGGATCCCCCACAGATACGCAGTATTTT.

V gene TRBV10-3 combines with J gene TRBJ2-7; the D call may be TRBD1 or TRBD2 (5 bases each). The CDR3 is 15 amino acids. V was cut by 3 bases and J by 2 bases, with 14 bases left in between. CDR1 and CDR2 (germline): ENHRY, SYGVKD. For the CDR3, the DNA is TGTGCCATCAGTGATTCTCGGGACCGGCCCTACGAGCAGTACTTC. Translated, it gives CAISDSRDRPYEQYF.

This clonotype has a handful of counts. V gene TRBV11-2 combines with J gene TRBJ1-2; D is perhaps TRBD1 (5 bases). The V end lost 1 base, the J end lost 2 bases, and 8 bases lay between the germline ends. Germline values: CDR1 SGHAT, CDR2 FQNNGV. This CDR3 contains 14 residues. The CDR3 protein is CASSLVTVNYGYTF. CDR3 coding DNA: TGTGCCAGCAGCTTAGTGACAGTAAACTATGGCTACACCTTC.

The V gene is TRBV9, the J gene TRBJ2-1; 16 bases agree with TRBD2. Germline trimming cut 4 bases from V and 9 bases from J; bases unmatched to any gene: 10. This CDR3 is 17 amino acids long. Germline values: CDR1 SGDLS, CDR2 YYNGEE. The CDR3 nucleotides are TGTGCCAGCAGCACAAACTTGGGGACTAGCGGGGGGGTTGAGCAGTTCTTC. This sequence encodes CASSTNLGTSGGVEQFF.

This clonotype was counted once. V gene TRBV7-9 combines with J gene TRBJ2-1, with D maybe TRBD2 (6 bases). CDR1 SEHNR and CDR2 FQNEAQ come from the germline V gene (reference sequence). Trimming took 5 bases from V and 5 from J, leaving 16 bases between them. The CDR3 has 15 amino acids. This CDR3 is CASSPRGSGNNEQFF. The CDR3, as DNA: TGTGCCAGCAGCCCCCGGGGGAGCGGCAACAATGAGCAGTTCTTC. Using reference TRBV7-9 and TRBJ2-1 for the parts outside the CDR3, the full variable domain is DTGVSQNPRHKITKRGQNVTFRCDPISEHNRLYWYRQTLGQGPEFLTYFQNEAQLEKSRLLSDRFSAERPKGSFSTLEIQRTEQGDSAMYLCASSPRGSGNNEQFFGPGTRLTVL.

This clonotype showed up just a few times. CDR3 residues: CASSEPGLAGRDTQYF. CDR3 DNA: TGTGCCAGCAGTGAACCGGGACTAGCGGGAAGAGATACGCAGTATTTT. The chain couples TRBV2 to TRBJ2-3; 13 nucleotides match TRBD2. Germline V gene lookup returns CDR1 SNHLY and CDR2 FYNNEI. The CDR3 sequence is 16 residues long. Unmatched junction bases numbered 4, after V lost 2 bases and J lost 5 bases.

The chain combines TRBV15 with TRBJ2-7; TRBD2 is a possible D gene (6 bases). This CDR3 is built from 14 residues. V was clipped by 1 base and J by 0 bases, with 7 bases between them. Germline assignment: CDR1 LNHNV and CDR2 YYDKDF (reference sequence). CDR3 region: CATSRGGNSYEQYF. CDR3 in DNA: TGTGCCACCAGCAGAGGCGGGAACTCCTACGAGCAGTACTTC.

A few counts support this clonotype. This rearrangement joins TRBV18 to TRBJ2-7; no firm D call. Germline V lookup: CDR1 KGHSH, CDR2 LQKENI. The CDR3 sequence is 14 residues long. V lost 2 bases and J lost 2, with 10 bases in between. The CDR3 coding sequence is TGTGCCAGCTCACCAGCGACTCTTACCTACGAGCAGTACTTC. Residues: CASSPATLTYEQYF.

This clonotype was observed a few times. CDR3 bases: TGTGCCAGCAGCTCGGGACAGACCGCCTATGGCTACACCTTC. This gives the protein CASSSGQTAYGYTF. The J gene is TRBJ1-2, the V gene TRBV5-6, with TRBD1 identical over 7 bases. J lost 4 bases, V lost 3 bases, and 6 bases had no gene match. CDR3 length: 14 residues. CDR1 is SGHDT, CDR2 YYEEEE, per germline.

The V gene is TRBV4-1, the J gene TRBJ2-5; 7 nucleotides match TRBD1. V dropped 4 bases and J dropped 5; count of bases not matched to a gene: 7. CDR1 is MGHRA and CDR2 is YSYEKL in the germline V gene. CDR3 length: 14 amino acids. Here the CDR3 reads CASSRDREWETQYF. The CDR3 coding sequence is TGCGCCAGCAGCCGAGACAGGGAATGGGAGACCCAGTACTTC.

The CDR3 nucleotides are TGTGCCAGCAGTTTAAGAAGAGGGTTGGGCGAGCAGTTCTTC. Translated: CASSLRRGLGEQFF. The V and J genes are TRBV12-3 or TRBV12-4 and TRBJ2-1, with D perhaps matching TRBD2 (5 bases). V was cut by 2 bases and J by 10 bases, with 15 bases left in between. The CDR3 loop spans 14 amino acids.

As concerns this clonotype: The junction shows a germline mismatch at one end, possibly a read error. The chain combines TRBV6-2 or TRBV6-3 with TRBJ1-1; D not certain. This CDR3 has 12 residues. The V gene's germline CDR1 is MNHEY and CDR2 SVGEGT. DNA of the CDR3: TGTGCCGGCAGTTACCTCCGAGAAGGGGCTTTCTTT. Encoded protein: CAGSYLREGAFF.

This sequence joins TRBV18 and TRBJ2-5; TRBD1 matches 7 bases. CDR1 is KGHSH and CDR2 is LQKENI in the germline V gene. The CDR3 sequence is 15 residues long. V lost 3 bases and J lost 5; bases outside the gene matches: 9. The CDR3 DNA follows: TGTGCCAGCTCACCGCTAAGCCAGGGGGTGGAGACCCAGTACTTC. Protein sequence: CASSPLSQGVETQYF.

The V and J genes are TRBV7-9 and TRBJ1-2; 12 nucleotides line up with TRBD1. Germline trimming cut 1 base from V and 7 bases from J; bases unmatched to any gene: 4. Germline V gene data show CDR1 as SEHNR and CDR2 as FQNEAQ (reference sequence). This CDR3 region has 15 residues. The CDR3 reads CASSLVGTGGSGYTF. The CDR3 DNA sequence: TGTGCCAGCAGCTTAGTCGGGACAGGGGGCAGTGGCTACACCTTC. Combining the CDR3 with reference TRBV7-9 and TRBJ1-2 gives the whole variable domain DTGVSQNPRHKITKRGQNVTFRCDPISEHNRLYWYRQTLGQGPEFLTYFQNEAQLEKSRLLSDRFSAERPKGSFSTLEIQRTEQGDSAMYLCASSLVGTGGSGYTFGSGTRLTVV.

The CDR3 spells CASSLAGASANYNEQFF. For the CDR3, the DNA is TGTGCCAGCAGCTTAGCTGGGGCTAGCGCGAACTACAATGAGCAGTTCTTC. V gene TRBV7-2 combines with J gene TRBJ2-1; weak D call: TRBD2 (6 bases). Trimming removed 0 bases at V and 3 bases at J, with 15 bases between. The CDR3 has 17 residues. Per germline, CDR1 SGHTA and CDR2 FQGNSA.

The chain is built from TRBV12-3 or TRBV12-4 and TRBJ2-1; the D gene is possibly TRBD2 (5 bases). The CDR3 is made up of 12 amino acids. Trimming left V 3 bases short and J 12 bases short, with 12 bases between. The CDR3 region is CASSLYRGRQFF. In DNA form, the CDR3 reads TGTGCCAGCAGTTTGTATCGCGGGCGGCAGTTCTTC.

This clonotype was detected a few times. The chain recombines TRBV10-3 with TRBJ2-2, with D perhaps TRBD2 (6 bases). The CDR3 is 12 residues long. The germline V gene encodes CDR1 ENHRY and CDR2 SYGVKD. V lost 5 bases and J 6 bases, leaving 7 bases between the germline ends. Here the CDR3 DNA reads TGTGCCATCAGTTCTAGCGCCGGGGAGCTGTTTTTT. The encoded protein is CAISSSAGELFF.

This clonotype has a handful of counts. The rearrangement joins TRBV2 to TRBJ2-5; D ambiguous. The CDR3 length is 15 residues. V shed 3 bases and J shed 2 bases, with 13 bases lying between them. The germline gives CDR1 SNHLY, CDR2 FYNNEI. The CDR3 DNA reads TGTGCCAGCAGTGAGCGGAACCAGATACAAGAGACCCAGTACTTC. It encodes CASSERNQIQETQYF.